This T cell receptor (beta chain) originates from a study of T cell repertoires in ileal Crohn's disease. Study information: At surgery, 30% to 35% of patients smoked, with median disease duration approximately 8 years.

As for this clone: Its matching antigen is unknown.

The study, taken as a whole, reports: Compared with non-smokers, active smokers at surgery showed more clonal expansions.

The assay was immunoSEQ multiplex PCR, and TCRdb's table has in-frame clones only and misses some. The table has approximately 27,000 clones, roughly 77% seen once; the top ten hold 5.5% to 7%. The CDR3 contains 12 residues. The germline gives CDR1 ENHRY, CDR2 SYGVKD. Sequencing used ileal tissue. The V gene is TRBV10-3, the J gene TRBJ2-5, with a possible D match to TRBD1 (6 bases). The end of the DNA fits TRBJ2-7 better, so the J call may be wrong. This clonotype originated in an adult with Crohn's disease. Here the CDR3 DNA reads TGTGCCATCAGGGGACAAACCAACGAGCAGTACTTC. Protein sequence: CAIRGQTNEQYF.